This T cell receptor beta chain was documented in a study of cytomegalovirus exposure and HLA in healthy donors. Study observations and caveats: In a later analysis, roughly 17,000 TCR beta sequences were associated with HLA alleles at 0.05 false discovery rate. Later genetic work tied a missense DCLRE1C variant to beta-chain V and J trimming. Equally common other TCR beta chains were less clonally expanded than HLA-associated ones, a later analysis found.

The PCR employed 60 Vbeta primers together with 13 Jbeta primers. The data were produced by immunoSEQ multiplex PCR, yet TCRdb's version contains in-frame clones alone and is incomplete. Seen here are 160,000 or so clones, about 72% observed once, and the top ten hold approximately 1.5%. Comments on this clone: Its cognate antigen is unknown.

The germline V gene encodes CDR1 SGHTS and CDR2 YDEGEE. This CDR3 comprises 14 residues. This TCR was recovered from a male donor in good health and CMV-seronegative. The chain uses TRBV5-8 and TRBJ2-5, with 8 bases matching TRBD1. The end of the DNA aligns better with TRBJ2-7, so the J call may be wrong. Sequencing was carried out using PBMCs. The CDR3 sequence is CASSLGQVGYEQYF. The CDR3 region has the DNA TGTGCCAGCAGCCTGGGACAGGTTGGGTACGAGCAGTACTTC.